The 13 T cell receptor beta chains in this list originate from one sample, sequenced in a study of tumor-infiltrating lymphocytes in primary liver carcinoma. The researchers obtained blood RNA from unsorted whole blood and also extracted germline DNA. A primer matching the constant region was used to make TCR beta cDNA from approximately 500 ng of total RNA. What produced the TCR beta libraries was three nested multiplex PCR rounds using slightly modified ARM-PCR. Each of the first two PCR rounds ran approximately 11 cycles with TRBV1-TRBV30 forward and C-beta reverse primers. A single record per CDR3 protein comes from TCRdb applying MiXCR to the multiplex PCR reads. The top ten clones hold 6.5% of a sample with about 330,000 distinct CDR3 sequences, about 65% of them seen once. Sequencing input: peripheral blood. These receptors all come from a man in his forties or fifties with primary liver carcinoma and hepatitis B virus infection.

As to this clonotype: A much larger clone is a single base away; this may be a read error. The chain recombines TRBV6-2 or TRBV6-3 with TRBJ2-1; TRBD2 agrees at 9 bases. Germline values: CDR1 MNHEY, CDR2 SVGEGT. CDR3 size: 15 residues. Written as DNA, the CDR3 is TGTACCAGCCACAGACTAGCGGACTCCTACAATGAGCAGTTCTTC. This codes for CTSHRLADSYNEQFF.

This clonotype has only a few counts. The rearrangement links TRBV5-1 to TRBJ2-3, with D hard to call. Germline CDR1 reads SGHRS; CDR2 reads YFSETQ. The CDR3 contains 14 residues. The V gene lost 7 bases and the J gene lost 2 bases, with 14 bases spanning the gap. This CDR3 reads CASFRGAATDTQYF. CDR3 sequence (DNA): TGCGCCAGCTTTCGCGGAGCCGCCACAGATACGCAGTATTTT.

The chain is built from TRBV10-3 and TRBJ1-1; D perhaps matches TRBD1 (5 bases). CDR1 ENHRY and CDR2 SYGVKD come from the germline V gene. The CDR3 has 12 amino acids. With 8 bases removed from V and 0 bases from J, the gap between germline ends came to 7 bases. The CDR3 bases are TGTGCCATCGGGGCGGTGAACACTGAAGCTTTCTTT. Translated: CAIGAVNTEAFF.

A remark on this clonotype: A read error may produce the germline difference seen at one junction end. The rearrangement links TRBV11-2 to TRBJ2-1; 10 bases fit TRBD2. CDR1 SGHAT and CDR2 FQNNGV come from the germline V gene. This CDR3 has 15 amino acids. The CDR3 bases are TGTACCAGCATCGTACTAGCGGGAATTGGTAATGAGCAGTTCTTC. It specifies CTSIVLAGIGNEQFF. Full variable domain (outside the CDR3, taken from reference TRBV11-2 and TRBJ2-1): EAGVAQSPRYKIIEKRQSVAFWCNPISGHATLYWYQQILGQGPKLLIQFQNNGVVDDSQLPKDRFSAERLKGVDSTLKIQPAKLEDSAVYLCTSIVLAGIGNEQFFGPGTRLTVL.

Notes on this clonotype: Being one base from a much bigger clone, this may be a read error. V and J are TRBV6-6 and TRBJ2-3; D is unresolved. CDR1 is MNHNY and CDR2 is SVGAGI in the germline V gene (reference sequence). The CDR3 is 12 residues long. This CDR3 is CASNYSMDTQYF. In nucleotides, the CDR3 is TGTGCCAGCAATTACTCAATGGATACGCAGTATTTT.

This clonotype was seen only once. A clone one base away is much larger, so this may be a read error. The DNA of the CDR3 is TGTGCCAGCAGCTCGTTACAACGCCTAATGGACTACACCTTC. Amino acids: CASSSLQRLMDYTF. The rearrangement links TRBV6-2 or TRBV6-3 to TRBJ1-2, with D unresolved. V dropped 6 bases and J dropped 10 bases, with 21 bases sitting between them. This CDR3 is 14 amino acids long. The germline V gene encodes CDR1 MNHEY and CDR2 SVGEGT.

This chain joins TRBV11-2 and TRBJ2-3; either TRBD1 or TRBD2 may supply D (5 bases each). In germline, CDR1 is SGHAT, CDR2 FQNNGV. The CDR3 sequence is 16 residues long. This CDR3 reads CARSQAPGVGADTQYF. The CDR3 bases are TGTGCTAGGAGCCAAGCCCCCGGGGTTGGGGCGGATACGCAGTATTTT.

As concerns this clonotype: A much larger clone differs by one base, so this may be a read error. The chain joins TRBV4-3 to TRBJ2-7, with D maybe TRBD2 (6 bases). This CDR3 comprises 15 residues. V was shortened by 0 bases and J by 7 bases, with 16 bases between the two germline ends. Germline-derived CDR1 and CDR2 are LGHNA and YSLEER. CDR3 in DNA: TGCGCCAGCAGCCAAGATGATACCCGGGCGGGGGAGCAGTACTTC. It yields the protein CASSQDDTRAGEQYF.

The rearrangement joins TRBV6-2 or TRBV6-3 to TRBJ2-2, with 10 bases matching TRBD1. CDR3 length: 18 amino acids. V gave up 2 bases and J gave up 5 bases; unmatched junction bases: 11. In germline, CDR1 is MNHEY, CDR2 SVGEGT. The CDR3 DNA sequence: TGTGCCAGCAGTTACCCCCGGGACAGGGGAGGCCTGACCGGGGAGCTGTTTTTT. This encodes CASSYPRDRGGLTGELFF.

This clonotype was seen once. A junction end diverges from the germline sequence, so it may reflect a read error. The V gene is TRBV12-3 or TRBV12-4, the J gene TRBJ1-4, with a tentative D call TRBD1 (6 bases). The CDR3 contains 14 residues. The DNA for the CDR3 is TGTGCTAGCAGTTCACAGGGACATAATGAAAAACTGTTTTTT. Translated: CASSSQGHNEKLFF.

Only a few counts were recorded for this clonotype. The J gene is TRBJ2-7, the V gene TRBV30; 14 nucleotides align to TRBD2. Germline V gene lookup returns CDR1 GTSNPN and CDR2 SVGIG (reference sequence). The V gene end was trimmed by 5 bases and the J gene end by 7 bases; junction bases not matched to a gene: 10. The CDR3 extends over 15 amino acids. DNA of the CDR3: TGTGCCTGGGCCGAGGGACTAGCGGGAGTAAAAGAGCAGTACTTC. It codes for CAWAEGLAGVKEQYF. The full variable domain, rest sourced from reference TRBV30 and TRBJ2-7, is SQTIHQWPATLVQPVGSPLSLECTVEGTSNPNLYWYRQAAGRGLQLLFYSVGIGQISSEVPQNLSASRPQDRQFILSSKKLLLSDSGFYLCAWAEGLAGVKEQYFGPGTRLTVT.

In this sample, this clonotype turned up many times. The chain recombines TRBV4-1 with TRBJ2-3, with TRBD2 matching over 11 bases. Germline CDR1 is MGHRA and CDR2 is YSYEKL. The length of the CDR3 is 18 residues. Germline trimming cut 1 base from V and 4 bases from J; bases unmatched to any gene: 10. The CDR3 coding sequence is TGCGCCAGCAGCCAAGGGCTAGCGGGAGGCCTTCGTGCAGATACGCAGTATTTT. This sequence encodes CASSQGLAGGLRADTQYF.

Points on this clonotype: A read error is possible here, since a much larger clone lies one base away. The CDR3 spells CASIVAGAGELFF. The CDR3 region has the DNA TGTGCCAGCATAGTAGCGGGGGCCGGGGAGCTGTTTTTT. V gene TRBV12-3 or TRBV12-4 combines with J gene TRBJ2-2, with 9 bases that match TRBD2. The CDR3 has 13 residues. V was clipped by 7 bases and J by 6 bases; unmatched bases: 3.